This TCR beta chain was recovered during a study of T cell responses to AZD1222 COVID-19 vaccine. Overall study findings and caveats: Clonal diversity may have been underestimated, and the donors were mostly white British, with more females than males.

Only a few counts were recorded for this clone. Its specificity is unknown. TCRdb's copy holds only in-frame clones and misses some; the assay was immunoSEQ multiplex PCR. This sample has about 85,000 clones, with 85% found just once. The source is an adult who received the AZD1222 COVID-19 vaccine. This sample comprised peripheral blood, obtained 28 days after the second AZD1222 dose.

The chain's CDR3 is CASSLGIQPQHF. Here the CDR3 DNA reads TGTGCCAGCAGCTTGGGGATTCAGCCCCAGCATTTT. The chain links TRBV5-8 to TRBJ1-5; no clear D. The V end lost 0 bases, the J end lost 6 bases, and 4 bases lay between the germline ends. This CDR3 region has 12 residues. Looked up from germline, CDR1 is SGHTS and CDR2 is YDEGEE.